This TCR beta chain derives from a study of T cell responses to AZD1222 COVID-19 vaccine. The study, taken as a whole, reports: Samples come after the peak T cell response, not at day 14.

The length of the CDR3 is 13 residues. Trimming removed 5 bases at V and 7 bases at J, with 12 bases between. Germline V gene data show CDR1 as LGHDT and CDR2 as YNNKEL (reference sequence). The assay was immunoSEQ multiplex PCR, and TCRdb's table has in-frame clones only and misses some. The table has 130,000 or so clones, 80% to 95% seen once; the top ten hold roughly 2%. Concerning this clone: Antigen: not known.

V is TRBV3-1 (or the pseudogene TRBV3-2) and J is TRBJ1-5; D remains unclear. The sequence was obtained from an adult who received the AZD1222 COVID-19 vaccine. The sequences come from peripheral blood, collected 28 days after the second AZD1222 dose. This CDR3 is CASSDFGGQPQHF. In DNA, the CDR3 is TGTGCCAGCAGCGACTTTGGAGGCCAGCCCCAGCATTTT.